This T cell receptor beta chain comes out of a study of cytomegalovirus exposure and HLA in healthy donors. Study-level results: The listing of 150 to 200 TCR beta chains classed them as cytomegalovirus-associated.

With 60 Vbeta and 13 Jbeta primers, the PCR was carried out. Here immunoSEQ multiplex PCR was the method, and the copy in TCRdb shows in-frame clones only, minus some. The sample has approximately 160,000 clones; 65% to 85% are singletons. A remark on this clone: Its antigen remains unidentified.

These donors counted as nominally healthy when sampled, but unrecorded immune exposures were likely. With 1 base removed from V and 5 bases from J, the gap between germline ends came to 12 bases. Germline V CDR1 and CDR2: MDHEN, SYDVKM. The CDR3 extends over 15 amino acids. The chain is built from TRBV28 and TRBJ1-5, with D possibly being TRBD1 (5 bases). The clonotype was recovered from a middle-aged woman in good health and CMV-seropositive. Sequences were obtained from PBMCs. This CDR3 reads CASSLLGGKHQPQHF. In DNA form, the CDR3 reads TGTGCCAGCAGTTTATTGGGGGGTAAGCATCAGCCCCAGCATTTT.